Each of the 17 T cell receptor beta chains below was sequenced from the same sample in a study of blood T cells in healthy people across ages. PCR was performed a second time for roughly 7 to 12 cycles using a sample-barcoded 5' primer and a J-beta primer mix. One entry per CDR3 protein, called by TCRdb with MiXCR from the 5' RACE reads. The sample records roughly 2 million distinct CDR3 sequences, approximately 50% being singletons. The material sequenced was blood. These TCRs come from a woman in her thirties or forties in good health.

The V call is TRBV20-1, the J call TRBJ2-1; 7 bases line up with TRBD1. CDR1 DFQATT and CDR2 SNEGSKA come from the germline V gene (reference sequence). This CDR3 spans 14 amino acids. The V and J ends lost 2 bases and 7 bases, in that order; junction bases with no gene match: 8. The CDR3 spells CSARYRTGPNEQFF. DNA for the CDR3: TGCAGTGCTAGATACCGGACAGGTCCTAATGAGCAGTTCTTC.

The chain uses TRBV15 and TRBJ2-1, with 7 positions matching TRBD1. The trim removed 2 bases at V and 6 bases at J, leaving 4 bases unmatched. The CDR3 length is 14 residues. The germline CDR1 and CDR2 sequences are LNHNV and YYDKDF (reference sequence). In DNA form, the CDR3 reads TGTGCCACCAGCAGATTGGACAGGATCAATGAGCAGTTCTTC. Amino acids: CATSRLDRINEQFF.

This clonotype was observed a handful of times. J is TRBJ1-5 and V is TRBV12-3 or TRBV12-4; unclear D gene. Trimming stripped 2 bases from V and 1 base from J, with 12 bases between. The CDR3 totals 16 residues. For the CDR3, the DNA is TGTGCCAGCAGTTTATTCGGGAGCGTCAGCAATCAGCCCCAGCATTTT. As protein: CASSLFGSVSNQPQHF.

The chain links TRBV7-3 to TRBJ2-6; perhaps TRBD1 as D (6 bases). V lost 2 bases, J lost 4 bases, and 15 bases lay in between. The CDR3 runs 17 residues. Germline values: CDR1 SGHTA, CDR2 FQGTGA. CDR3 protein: CASSLAQGSSGANVLTF. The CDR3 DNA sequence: TGTGCCAGCAGCTTAGCTCAGGGGAGCTCCGGGGCCAACGTCCTGACTTTC.

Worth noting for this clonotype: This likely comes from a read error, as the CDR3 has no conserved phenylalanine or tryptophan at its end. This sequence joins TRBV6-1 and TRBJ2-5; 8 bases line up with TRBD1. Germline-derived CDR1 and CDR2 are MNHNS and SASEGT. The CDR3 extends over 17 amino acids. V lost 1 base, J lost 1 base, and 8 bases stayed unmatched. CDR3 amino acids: CASSEGPGTGVQETQYL. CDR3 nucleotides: TGTGCCAGCAGTGAAGGCCCCGGGACAGGAGTCCAAGAGACCCAGTACCTC.

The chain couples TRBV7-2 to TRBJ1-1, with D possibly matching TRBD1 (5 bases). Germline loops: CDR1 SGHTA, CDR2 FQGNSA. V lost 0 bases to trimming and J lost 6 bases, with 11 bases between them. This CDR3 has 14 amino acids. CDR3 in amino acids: CASSLAPRASEAFF. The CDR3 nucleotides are TGTGCCAGCAGCTTAGCGCCCAGGGCCTCTGAAGCTTTCTTT.

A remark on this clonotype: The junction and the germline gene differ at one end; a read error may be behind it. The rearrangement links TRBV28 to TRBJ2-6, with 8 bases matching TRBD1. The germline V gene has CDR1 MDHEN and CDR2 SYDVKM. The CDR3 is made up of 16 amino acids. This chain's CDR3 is CATLGTGNSGANVLAF. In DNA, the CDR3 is TGTGCCACCCTCGGGACAGGAAACTCTGGGGCCAACGTCCTGGCTTTC.

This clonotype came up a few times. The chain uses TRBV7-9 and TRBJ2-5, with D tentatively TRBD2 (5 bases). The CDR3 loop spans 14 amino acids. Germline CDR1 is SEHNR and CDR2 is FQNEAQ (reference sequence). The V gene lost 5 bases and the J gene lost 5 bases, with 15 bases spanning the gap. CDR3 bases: TGTGCCAGCAGCCGGGTTACTAGGAAGGAGACCCAGTACTTC. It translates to CASSRVTRKETQYF.

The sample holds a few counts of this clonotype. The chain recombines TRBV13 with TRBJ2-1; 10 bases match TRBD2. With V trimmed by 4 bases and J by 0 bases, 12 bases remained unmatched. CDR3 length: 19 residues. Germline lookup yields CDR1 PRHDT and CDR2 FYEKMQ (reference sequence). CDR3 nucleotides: TGTGCCAGCAGCTCCTCTCTGAATAGCGGGGGGTCCTCCTACAATGAGCAGTTCTTC. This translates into CASSSSLNSGGSSYNEQFF.

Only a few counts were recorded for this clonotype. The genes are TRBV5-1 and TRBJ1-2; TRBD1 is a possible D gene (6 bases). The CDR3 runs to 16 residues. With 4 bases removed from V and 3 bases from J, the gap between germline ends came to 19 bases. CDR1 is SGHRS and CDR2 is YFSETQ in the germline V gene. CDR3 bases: TGCGCCAGCAGCCATACCTCCGAGGGGGGATACTATGGCTACACCTTC. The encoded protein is CASSHTSEGGYYGYTF.

As DNA, the CDR3 is TGTGCCAGCAGTCAAACAGGGGAAGTAACCTACAATGAGCAGTACTTC. This gives the protein CASSQTGEVTYNEQYF. The chain links TRBV28 to TRBJ2-1; 7 bases match TRBD1. The J call may be wrong; the DNA end is better matched by TRBJ2-7. The CDR3 totals 16 residues. Germline V gives CDR1 MDHEN, CDR2 SYDVKM.

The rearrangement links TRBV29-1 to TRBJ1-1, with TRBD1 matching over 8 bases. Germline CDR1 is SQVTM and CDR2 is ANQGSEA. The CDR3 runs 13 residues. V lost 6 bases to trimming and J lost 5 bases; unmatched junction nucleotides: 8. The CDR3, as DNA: TGCAGCGTCACAGGGGGTTTAGGAACTGAAGCTTTCTTT. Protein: CSVTGGLGTEAFF. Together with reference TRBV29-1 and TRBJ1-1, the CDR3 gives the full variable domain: SAVISQKPSRDICQRGTSLTIQCQVDSQVTMMFWYRQQPGQSLTLIATANQGSEATYESGFVIDKFPISRPNLTFSTLTVSNMSPEDSSIYLCSVTGGLGTEAFFGQGTRLTVV.

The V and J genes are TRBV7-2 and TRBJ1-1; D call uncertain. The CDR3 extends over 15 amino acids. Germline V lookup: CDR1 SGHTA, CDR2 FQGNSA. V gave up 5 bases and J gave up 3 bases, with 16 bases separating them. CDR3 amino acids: CASSLMEQLDTEAFF. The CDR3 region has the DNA TGTGCCAGCAGCCTAATGGAACAGTTGGACACTGAAGCTTTCTTT.

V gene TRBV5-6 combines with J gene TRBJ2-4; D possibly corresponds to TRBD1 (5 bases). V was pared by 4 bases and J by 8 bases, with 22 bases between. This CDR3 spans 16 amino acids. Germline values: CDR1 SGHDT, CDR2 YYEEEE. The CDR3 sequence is CASSHRLVRGVDIQYF. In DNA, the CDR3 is TGTGCCAGCAGCCATCGGCTCGTTAGGGGTGTGGACATTCAGTACTTC.

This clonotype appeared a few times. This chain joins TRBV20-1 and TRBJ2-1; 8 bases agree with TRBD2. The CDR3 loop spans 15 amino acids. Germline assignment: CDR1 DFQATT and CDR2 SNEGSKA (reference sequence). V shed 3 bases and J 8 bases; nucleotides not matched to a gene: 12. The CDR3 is CSASRRVAGQDEQFF. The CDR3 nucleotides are TGCAGTGCTAGCCGTAGAGTAGCGGGGCAAGATGAGCAGTTCTTC.

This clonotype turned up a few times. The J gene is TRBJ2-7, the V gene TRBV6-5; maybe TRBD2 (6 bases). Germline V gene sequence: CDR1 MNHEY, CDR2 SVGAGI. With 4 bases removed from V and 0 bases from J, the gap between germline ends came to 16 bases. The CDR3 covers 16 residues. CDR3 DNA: TGTGCCAGCAGTTCGGGACTCCTGACCAGCTCCTACGAGCAGTACTTC. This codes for CASSSGLLTSSYEQYF.

Here the CDR3 reads CSANNQAGQGLTSYEQYF. For the CDR3, the DNA is TGCAGTGCAAACAATCAGGCGGGGCAGGGCCTTACGTCCTACGAGCAGTACTTC. The chain carries TRBV20-1 and TRBJ2-7; maybe TRBD2 (6 bases). V dropped 6 bases and J dropped 1 base, with 28 bases sitting between them. The CDR3 is made up of 18 amino acids. Germline V gives CDR1 DFQATT, CDR2 SNEGSKA (reference sequence).